This TCR beta chain originates from a study of naive and memory T cell subsets. The V and J ends lost 1 base and 2 bases, in that order; junction bases with no gene match: 5. CDR3 length: 16 amino acids. The germline V gene encodes CDR1 SGHTA and CDR2 FQGNSA. There are many counts of this clonotype. Two oligonucleotides, mixed equimolar, formed the beta constant-region primer covering TRBC1 and TRBC2. An oligonucleotide with the SP2 primer and a 12-nucleotide UMI was ligated to the cDNA 3' end. TCRdb ran MiXCR on the UMI-ligation and nested PCR reads and lists one entry per CDR3 protein. This sample yields tens of thousands of distinct CDR3 sequences, of which 13% are seen a single time; roughly 21% belongs to the top ten.

What was sequenced was effector memory CD4+ T cells from blood. Documented subset: effector memory, CD45RA- CD27-. The chain is built from TRBV7-2 and TRBJ1-5; TRBD1 matches 7 bases. The receptor comes from a human donor in good health. As DNA, the CDR3 is TGTGCCAGCAGCTTAGGAGGGGGCCGAGGCAATCAGCCCCAGCATTTT. This codes for CASSLGGGRGNQPQHF. Full variable domain (outside the CDR3, taken from reference TRBV7-2 and TRBJ1-5): GAGVSQSPSNKVTEKGKDVELRCDPISGHTALYWYRQSLGQGLEFLIYFQGNSAPDKSGLPSDRFSAERTGGSVSTLTIQRTQQEDSAVYLCASSLGGGRGNQPQHFGDGTRLSIL.